This paragraph covers one TCR beta chain sequence. The antigen it recognizes is unknown. No base-level quality is on record; no much larger clone is a single base apart. The sequencing machine was an Illumina NovaSeq 6000. cDNA libraries for TCRalpha and TCRbeta were prepared by 5'RACE using constant-segment primers, with sample barcodes and unique molecular identifiers added. Trizol reagent was used to extract RNA from every sample. Amplification of the libraries took two PCR steps, and the second step added a second sample barcode plus Illumina TruSeq adapters. Sequencing of the libraries was done on an Illumina NovaSeq, producing 2 x 150 bp paired-end reads. As for how the authors treated the data: Reads were demultiplexed and collapsed into UMI-guided consensus sequences with migec v1.2.7. Using mixcr v2.1.11, the UMI consensuses were aligned to TRA and TRB V and J templates and assembled into clonotypes. Clonotypes were classified as expanded or contracted when called significant by both edgeR and NoisET, with noise models trained on biological replicates. edgeR calls used a false discovery rate-adjusted p below 0.01 and a log2 fold-change threshold of 1. As an exploratory analysis of dynamics, PCA with hierarchical clustering was applied to max-normalized trajectories of the 1000 most abundant clonotypes. Separately sequenced CD4+ and CD8+ repertoires were used to assign a CD4 or CD8 phenotype to each responding clone. TCRdb reworked the public reads: Q25 trimming with fastp, MiXCR clone assembly, productive beta chains retained. For every CDR3 protein sequence, its rows merge into one entry that carries the most common genes and DNA. TCRdb, rather than the study authors, made the V and J calls. For this sample there are approximately 240,000 distinct CDR3 sequences; around 17% appear just once. Approximately 3.5% of the sample rests with the top ten.

This entry comes from a study of T-cell memory formation after mild COVID-19 (dated by TCRdb to the early 2020s). With regard to the full study: TCR sequence clusters from the two donors were largely donor specific. In two donors, T-cell clones that expanded and contracted after mild COVID-19 were followed by sequencing TCRalpha and TCRbeta repertoires longitudinally. Two young, previously healthy adult volunteers made up the cohort, one male and one female.

Overall study outcomes, separate from this receptor: Clones contracting from day 15 to 85 had balanced CD4/CD8 phenotypes, while a second wave expanding from day 15 to 37 was biased towards CD4+. The study included only a couple of mild cases, and larger cohorts that include severe cases with pre-infection samples were judged to be necessary. SARS-CoV-2 specificity of the second-wave clones peaking on day 37 was not confirmed. Some responding clones were detected in pre-infection memory, suggesting pre-existing cross-reactive memory T cells joined the SARS-CoV-2 response. Contracting CD4+ clones were located mainly in the CM and EM memory subsets, whereas CD8+ clones were found to be enriched in EMRA.

Ficoll-Paque density gradient centrifugation was used to isolate PBMCs. Sequencing was carried out using PBMCs or a T cell subset sorted from them (not recorded which). The clonotype was recovered from a man between 18 and 35 years old who had mild COVID-19 (a few samples of this study predate the infection). The sample titles of this study are shuffled in the database, so cell type and time point are left out; the donor was told from shared clones.

CDR3 reads: CASSFRLNQPQHF. The bases read TGTGCCAGCAGCTTTCGACTCAATCAGCCCCAGCATTTT. The receptor chain draws on TRBV7-6 and TRBJ1-5; no confident D gene assignment can be made. The junction carries 6 bases between V and J, which are trimmed by 3 bases and 3 bases respectively. Reading from cysteine to phenylalanine, the CDR3 counts 13 amino acids. Kept here is only the CDR3 DNA, which spans 39 bases and is read in frame from base 1. The germline V gene gives CDR1 as SGHVS and CDR2 as FNYEAQ.